This entry lists 27 T cell receptor beta chains sequenced from one sample in a study of human T cells and chemical hapten exposure. TCRdb analysed the RACE reads with MiXCR anew, one entry per CDR3 protein. Altogether 300,000 to 450,000 distinct CDR3 sequences are present, about 5.4% being singletons, with the ten largest covering less than 9%. The time point was: pre-sensitization, week 0. The treatment was: therapeutic diphenylcyclopropenone sensitization with weekly scalp DPC. The sequenced sample was whole blood, obtained in connection with sensitization to the hapten diphenylcyclopropenone (DPC). The receptors were gathered from a woman aged 18-35 years with alopecia areata. Some clones in this sample may be carry-over from other donors' samples.

This clonotype has ten or more counts. This rearrangement joins TRBV10-3 to TRBJ1-5; perhaps TRBD1 as D (6 bases). The germline V gene encodes CDR1 ENHRY and CDR2 SYGVKD. The CDR3 is 14 residues long. V was clipped by 6 bases and J by 0 bases, with 9 bases between them. Here the CDR3 reads CAISPGASNQPQHF. CDR3 DNA: TGTGCCATCAGCCCAGGGGCTAGCAATCAGCCCCAGCATTTT.

The chain recombines TRBV20-1 with TRBJ2-7; the match to TRBD2 covers 8 bases. CDR1 and CDR2 (germline): DFQATT, SNEGSKA (reference sequence). The CDR3 runs 13 residues. J gave up 11 bases and V 3 bases, and 12 bases lay outside the gene matches. This chain's CDR3 is CSASGGGFGREYF. In nucleotides, the CDR3 is TGCAGTGCTAGTGGCGGGGGGTTCGGGAGGGAGTACTTC.

This clonotype has a handful of counts. This could be a read error, since a much larger clone is one nucleotide away. The V gene is TRBV7-2, the J gene TRBJ1-2; no firm D call. CDR3 length: 13 residues. Germline CDR1 SGHTA, CDR2 FQGNSA. V was pared by 2 bases and J by 2 bases, with 6 bases between. The DNA for the CDR3 is TGTGCCAGCAGCTTACAACAGAACTATGGCTACACCTTC. Residues: CASSLQQNYGYTF.

This sequence joins TRBV6-1 and TRBJ2-1, with a possible D match to TRBD2 (7 bases). Per the germline V gene, CDR1 is MNHNS and CDR2 is SASEGT. Trimming shortened V by 10 bases and J by 7 bases, and 29 bases separated the two germline ends. This CDR3 spans 17 amino acids. Written as DNA, the CDR3 is TGTGCCATCGGAAAGGTGGCGGGGGCCACCTTCCTGAATGAGCAGTTCTTC. It is translated as CAIGKVAGATFLNEQFF.

The V gene is TRBV6-5, the J gene TRBJ1-5, with TRBD1 identical over 9 bases. V lost 0 bases to trimming and J lost 5 bases; unmatched junction nucleotides: 14. The CDR3 is 19 residues long. Germline V gene data show CDR1 as MNHEY and CDR2 as SVGAGI. The CDR3 sequence: CASSYSRDRDEVWDQPQHF. The CDR3 bases are TGTGCCAGCAGTTACTCGCGGGACAGGGACGAGGTTTGGGATCAGCCCCAGCATTTT.

The V gene is TRBV7-8, the J gene TRBJ2-3; D may correspond to TRBD1 or TRBD2 (6 bases each). Germline V gene sequence: CDR1 SGHVS, CDR2 FQNEAQ. V was pared by 7 bases and J by 1 base, with 12 bases between. The CDR3 has 14 amino acids. The CDR3 nucleotides read TGTGCCAGCACCGGCCGGGGGCGCACAGATACGCAGTATTTT. It specifies CASTGRGRTDTQYF. The full variable domain, completed using reference TRBV7-8 and TRBJ2-3, is GAGVSQSPRYKVAKRGQDVALRCDPISGHVSLFWYQQALGQGPEFLTYFQNEAQLDKSGLPSDRFFAERPEGSVSTLKIQRTQQEDSAVYLCASTGRGRTDTQYFGPGTRLTVL.

This chain joins TRBV10-3 and TRBJ2-7; the match to TRBD2 covers 10 bases. The ends lost 5 bases at V and 2 bases at J; junction bases unmatched: 3. Per germline, CDR1 ENHRY and CDR2 SYGVKD. This CDR3 has 14 residues. CDR3 amino acids: CAISSLAGAYEQYF. Here the CDR3 DNA reads TGTGCCATCAGTTCTCTAGCGGGGGCCTACGAGCAGTACTTC.

This clonotype was observed at least ten times. A junction end diverges from the germline sequence, so it may reflect a read error. The V and J genes are TRBV5-1 and TRBJ2-7; D uncertain. This CDR3 comprises 13 residues. The V gene's germline CDR1 is SGHRS and CDR2 YFSETQ. CDR3 in amino acids: CASRLGTSYEQYF. The CDR3 DNA reads TGCGCCAGCAGATTGGGCACATCCTACGAGCAGTACTTC.

Many counts were recorded for this clonotype. The DNA for the CDR3 is TGTGCCAGCAGTTTGCAAGGGTTGGGTAATTCACCCCTCCACTTT. Translating it yields CASSLQGLGNSPLHF. The chain carries TRBV28 and TRBJ1-6; no clear D. The CDR3 runs 15 residues. Deletions cut 3 bases from V and 6 bases from J, with 12 bases between. CDR1 is MDHEN, CDR2 SYDVKM, per germline.

In its sample, this clonotype was seen many times. J is TRBJ2-1 and V is TRBV6-1; 8 bases map to TRBD1. This CDR3 is built from 15 residues. The trim removed 8 bases at V and 0 bases at J, leaving 6 bases unmatched. Looked up from germline, CDR1 is MNHNS and CDR2 is SASEGT. In DNA form, the CDR3 reads TGTGCCAGCCTAATGACAGGGGCCTCCTACAATGAGCAGTTCTTC. This translates into CASLMTGASYNEQFF.

This clonotype was found a few times. The chain couples TRBV3-1 to TRBJ1-1, with D hard to call. Trimming removed 7 bases from V and 3 bases from J, with 12 bases in between. The CDR3 consists of 13 residues. The germline gives CDR1 LGHDT, CDR2 YNNKEL (reference sequence). The CDR3 bases are TGTGCCAGCAACGACTTTGGTCACACTGAAGCTTTCTTT. Translating gives CASNDFGHTEAFF.

V is TRBV12-3 or TRBV12-4 and J is TRBJ2-1; possible D gene TRBD2, 6 bases. The CDR3 totals 16 residues. V was pared by 5 bases and J by 4 bases, with 18 bases between. The CDR3 DNA follows: TGTGCCAGCAGTCCACTCGGGAGAGCCCTTTACAATGAGCAGTTCTTC. Amino acids: CASSPLGRALYNEQFF.

This clonotype was counted at least ten times. J is TRBJ2-3 and V is TRBV10-3, with a possible D match to TRBD1 (6 bases). Trimming took off 7 bases at V and 4 bases at J, with 15 bases between the two ends. The CDR3 totals 14 residues. Germline CDR1 reads ENHRY; CDR2 reads SYGVKD. CDR3 nucleotide sequence: TGTGCCATCACCGATTACAGGGCCGCAGATACGCAGTATTTT. Translation gives CAITDYRAADTQYF.

This clonotype was observed a handful of times. The chain is built from TRBV9 and TRBJ2-3, with TRBD2 matching 8 bases. Trimming removed 3 bases from V and 2 bases from J; junction bases left unmatched: 8. Germline CDR1 SGDLS, CDR2 YYNGEE. This CDR3 is 16 amino acids long. This chain's CDR3 is CASSATTSGNTDTQYF. The CDR3 DNA sequence: TGTGCCAGCAGCGCAACTACTAGCGGTAACACAGATACGCAGTATTTT. The full variable domain, its missing parts supplied by reference TRBV9 and TRBJ2-3, is DSGVTQTPKHLITATGQRVTLRCSPRSGDLSVYWYQQSLDQGLQFLIQYYNGEERAKGNILERFSAQQFPDLHSELNLSSLELGDSALYFCASSATTSGNTDTQYFGPGTRLTVL.

This clonotype came up many times. The rearrangement links TRBV5-1 to TRBJ1-1; 9 nucleotides align to TRBD1. The CDR3 has 20 amino acids. With 2 bases clipped from V and 2 bases from J, the junction kept 19 bases outside the gene matches. Germline loops: CDR1 SGHRS, CDR2 YFSETQ. The CDR3: CASSLLRRQGDGKINTEAFF. Written as DNA, the CDR3 is TGCGCCAGCAGCTTACTCCGTAGACAGGGGGATGGTAAGATTAACACTGAAGCTTTCTTT.

This clonotype occurred many times. This sequence joins TRBV5-4 and TRBJ2-5, with D tentatively TRBD2 (5 bases). The germline CDR1 and CDR2 sequences are SGHNT and YYREEE (reference sequence). V was trimmed by 2 bases and J by 5 bases, leaving 13 bases between them. This CDR3 contains 14 residues. CDR3 loop: CASSFKNSAETQYF. The CDR3 nucleotides read TGTGCCAGCAGCTTTAAGAATAGCGCTGAGACCCAGTACTTC. Looking up the rest from reference TRBV5-4 and TRBJ2-5 gives the full variable domain: ETGVTQSPTHLIKTRGQQVTLRCSSQSGHNTVSWYQQALGQGPQFIFQYYREEENGRGNFPPRFSGLQFPNYSSELNVNALELDDSALYLCASSFKNSAETQYFGPGTRLLVL.

This chain links TRBV5-6 with TRBJ2-3; D is perhaps TRBD2 (6 bases). CDR3 length: 17 amino acids. V dropped 0 bases and J dropped 4 bases, with 18 bases sitting between them. Germline V CDR1 and CDR2: SGHDT, YYEEEE. CDR3 region: CASSLDPPGVIADTQYF. The DNA for the CDR3 is TGTGCCAGCAGCTTGGATCCCCCGGGGGTTATAGCAGATACGCAGTATTTT.

This clonotype appeared a few times. V is TRBV12-5 and J is TRBJ2-7, with D perhaps TRBD2 (5 bases). Germline loops: CDR1 LGHNT, CDR2 FRNRAP. The CDR3 is 14 residues long. V was trimmed by 0 bases and J by 1 base, leaving 7 bases between them. The CDR3 DNA reads TGTGCTAGTGGTTTGGTACCGGGGTCCTACGAGCAGTACTTC. Encoded protein: CASGLVPGSYEQYF.

The chain joins TRBV4-3 to TRBJ2-7; 11 bases line up with TRBD2. The V segment lost 6 bases and the J segment 3 bases; nucleotides outside the gene matches: 10. Germline assignment: CDR1 LGHNA and CDR2 YSLEER. The CDR3 contains 16 residues. CDR3 bases: TGCGCCAGCAGTGGTAGTTTAGCGGGGGGGAACTACGAGCAGTACTTC. Encoded protein: CASSGSLAGGNYEQYF.

This clonotype came up many times. The chain employs TRBV12-3 or TRBV12-4 and TRBJ2-3, with 10 nucleotides matching TRBD2. The V gene end was trimmed by 3 bases and the J gene end by 6 bases; junction bases not matched to a gene: 15. There are 18 residues in the CDR3. The DNA of the CDR3 is TGTGCCAGCAGTTTTAACCCCTTCCTAGCGGGGGACCCCGATACGCAGTATTTT. Its translation is CASSFNPFLAGDPDTQYF.

This sequence joins TRBV12-3 or TRBV12-4 and TRBJ2-5, with D perhaps being TRBD1 or TRBD2 (6 bases each). The CDR3 contains 20 residues. V shed 4 bases and J shed 0 bases, with 27 bases lying between them. The CDR3 DNA follows: TGTGCCAGCAGTTCCTCTTACGTTATTGCCTCTAGGGGGGACCAAGAGACCCAGTACTTC. Protein: CASSSSYVIASRGDQETQYF.

The table lists this clonotype with a count of one. The gene calls are TRBV6-2 or TRBV6-3 and TRBJ2-7; 7 bases map to TRBD2. The CDR3 is 16 amino acids. Germline lookup yields CDR1 MNHEY and CDR2 SVGEGT. V was pared by 8 bases and J by 2 bases, with 15 bases of the junction left unmatched. The CDR3 loop is CASGGYSGVLTYEQYF. CDR3 nucleotide sequence: TGTGCCAGCGGTGGATACAGCGGGGTCCTTACCTACGAGCAGTACTTC.

This clonotype was counted a few times. This chain uses TRBV6-5 with TRBJ1-3; TRBD1 might be the D (5 bases). The CDR3 is made up of 18 amino acids. The germline V and J ends were trimmed by 3 bases and 2 bases, with 20 bases remaining between them. In germline, CDR1 is MNHEY, CDR2 SVGAGI. As DNA, the CDR3 is TGTGCCAGCAGTTATTGGAGCACGGGGCAAGGGCCTGGAAACACCATATATTTT. As protein: CASSYWSTGQGPGNTIYF.

This clonotype turned up a few times. The V gene is TRBV7-2, the J gene TRBJ2-3; D is unresolved. The length of the CDR3 is 17 residues. Per the germline V gene, CDR1 is SGHTA and CDR2 is FQGNSA. V was shortened by 4 bases and J by 0 bases, with 17 bases between the two germline ends. The CDR3, as DNA: TGTGCCAGCAGCTCAGCCTACTGGGGATCTAGCACAGATACGCAGTATTTT. Its protein is CASSSAYWGSSTDTQYF.

This clonotype was seen more than once but under ten times. This chain uses TRBV27 with TRBJ2-3, with D maybe TRBD2 (7 bases). CDR1 is MNHEY and CDR2 is SMNVEV in the germline V gene (reference sequence). V was trimmed by 0 bases and J by 0 bases, leaving 19 bases between them. The CDR3 is 19 amino acids. Here the CDR3 reads CASSLSGDMRGGSTDTQYF. The CDR3 DNA reads TGTGCCAGCAGTTTATCCGGAGACATGAGGGGGGGCAGCACAGATACGCAGTATTTT.

The chain combines TRBV25-1 with TRBJ2-1; 11 bases are shared with TRBD1. The CDR3 runs to 14 residues. V shed 7 bases, J shed 4 bases, and the junction held 3 bases outside the gene matches. Germline CDR1 is MGHDK and CDR2 is SYGVNS. CDR3 DNA: TGTGCCAGCACCGGGACAGGGGGATACAATGAGCAGTTCTTC. It specifies CASTGTGGYNEQFF.

This clonotype appeared once. V is TRBV18 and J is TRBJ2-3; 8 bases agree with TRBD2. The ends lost 0 bases at V and 3 bases at J; junction bases unmatched: 2. CDR1 and CDR2 (germline): KGHSH, LQKENI. The CDR3 is made up of 15 amino acids. The CDR3 sequence: CASSPPGLVTDTQYF. The DNA for the CDR3 is TGTGCCAGCTCACCACCGGGACTAGTAACAGATACGCAGTATTTT.